Reported below is one T cell receptor (beta chain). What it binds is unknown. The junction departs from germline at one end; a sequencing error may be responsible. The CDR3 runs 15 residues. CDR1 SGHAT and CDR2 FQNNGV come from the germline V gene. The library came from three nested PCR rounds adapted from ARM-PCR protocols. From the multiplex PCR reads, TCRdb called clonotypes with MiXCR, one entry per CDR3 protein. The data hold about 110,000 distinct CDR3 sequences, with nearly 85% observed a single time. This sample was taken from a study of tumor and adjacent non-tumor tissue in lung cancer. Findings of the study overall: Compared with tumor, normal lung showed significantly lower TCR diversity.

The template was RNA from unsorted bulk tissue. What was sequenced was lung tumor tissue. The TCR comes from a man aged 65 to 79 with non-small cell lung cancer. The chain recombines TRBV11-2 with TRBJ2-2; 11 bases match TRBD2. The CDR3 DNA follows: TGTCCCAGTAGCCCCTTAGCGGGGGGGACCGGGGAGTTGTTTTTT. This encodes CPSSPLAGGTGELFF.